These 9 T cell receptor beta chains originate from one sample sequenced in a study of blood T cell repertoires in COVID-19. The data were produced by immunoSEQ multiplex PCR, yet TCRdb's version contains in-frame clones alone and is incomplete. The data hold around 150,000 clones, with about 90% observed a single time. The source material was peripheral blood. These TCRs come from a man aged 60 to 69 with acute or convalescent COVID-19.

The rearrangement links TRBV20-1 to TRBJ1-2; D unresolved. The CDR3 contains 11 residues. The V gene lost 4 bases and the J gene lost 5 bases, with 8 bases spanning the gap. Germline CDR1 is DFQATT and CDR2 is SNEGSKA (reference sequence). The CDR3 sequence: CSANREYGYTF. In DNA form, the CDR3 reads TGCAGTGCTAACCGGGAGTATGGCTACACCTTC.

V is TRBV4-1 and J is TRBJ2-3, with 9 bases lining up with TRBD1. The V gene's germline CDR1 is MGHRA and CDR2 YSYEKL. Trimming at V came to 4 bases and at J to 4 bases, leaving 6 bases not matched to a gene. This CDR3 has 15 residues. The CDR3 DNA follows: TGCGCCAGCAGCCGAACAGGGGGCCGGGCAGATACGCAGTATTTT. Protein product: CASSRTGGRADTQYF.

The chain carries TRBV4-1 and TRBJ1-2, with TRBD1 identical over 8 bases. Trimming took 0 bases from V and 8 from J; bases not matched to a gene: 8. Per germline, CDR1 MGHRA and CDR2 YSYEKL. The CDR3 has 15 amino acids. CDR3 in DNA: TGCGCCAGCAGCCAAGACACCGGACAGGGTCGCGGCTACACCTTC. As protein: CASSQDTGQGRGYTF.

The chain combines TRBV6-5 with TRBJ1-3, with 7 bases aligning to TRBD1. Germline CDR1 is MNHEY and CDR2 is SVGAGI. CDR3 length: 14 residues. The junction had 1 base not matched to a gene; V was cut back by 2 bases and J by 3 bases. The CDR3 is CASSYQGGGNTIYF. In nucleotides, the CDR3 is TGTGCCAGCAGTTACCAGGGGGGTGGAAACACCATATATTTT.

The chain combines TRBV5-1 with TRBJ2-3; no clear D. V lost 0 bases and J lost 0, with 8 bases in between. Germline V gene sequence: CDR1 SGHRS, CDR2 YFSETQ. The CDR3 has 15 residues. Here the CDR3 reads CASSLVSPSTDTQYF. The CDR3 region has the DNA TGCGCCAGCAGCTTGGTGTCTCCTAGCACAGATACGCAGTATTTT.

V usage is TRBV5-1 and J usage is TRBJ1-6, with D unresolved. Trimming took off 0 bases at V and 7 bases at J, with 14 bases between the two ends. Germline CDR1 SGHRS, CDR2 YFSETQ. The CDR3 is made up of 16 amino acids. As DNA, the CDR3 is TGCGCCAGCAGCTTGGGAAATTTGCGGAGCAATTCACCCCTCCACTTT. Amino acid sequence: CASSLGNLRSNSPLHF.

This clone was detected only once. V gene TRBV18 combines with J gene TRBJ1-4; D might be TRBD1 (6 bases). Trimming pared 0 bases from V and 5 bases from J, leaving 10 bases between. This CDR3 is 15 amino acids long. CDR1 is KGHSH, CDR2 LQKENI, per germline. As DNA, the CDR3 is TGTGCCAGCTCACCACCGGGACAAGACAATGAAAAACTGTTTTTT. Translated, it gives CASSPPGQDNEKLFF.

In its sample, this clone was seen once. V usage is TRBV7-9 and J usage is TRBJ1-1; no reliable D call. CDR1 and CDR2 from the germline V gene are SEHNR and FQNEAQ (reference sequence). Trimming removed 5 bases from V and 4 bases from J, with 14 bases in between. The CDR3 is 14 amino acids. CDR3 DNA sequence: TGTGCCAGCAGCAGGAGGGCCTCTCCCACTGAAGCTTTCTTT. Its protein is CASSRRASPTEAFF.

This chain connects TRBV25-1 to TRBJ1-2; D perhaps matches TRBD1 (6 bases). Germline-derived CDR1 and CDR2 are MGHDK and SYGVNS. The CDR3 extends over 15 amino acids. Trimming took 3 bases from V and 2 from J, leaving 13 bases between them. As DNA, the CDR3 is TGTGCCAGCAGTGAGAATACAGGGTCCAACTATGGCTACACCTTC. Protein sequence: CASSENTGSNYGYTF.